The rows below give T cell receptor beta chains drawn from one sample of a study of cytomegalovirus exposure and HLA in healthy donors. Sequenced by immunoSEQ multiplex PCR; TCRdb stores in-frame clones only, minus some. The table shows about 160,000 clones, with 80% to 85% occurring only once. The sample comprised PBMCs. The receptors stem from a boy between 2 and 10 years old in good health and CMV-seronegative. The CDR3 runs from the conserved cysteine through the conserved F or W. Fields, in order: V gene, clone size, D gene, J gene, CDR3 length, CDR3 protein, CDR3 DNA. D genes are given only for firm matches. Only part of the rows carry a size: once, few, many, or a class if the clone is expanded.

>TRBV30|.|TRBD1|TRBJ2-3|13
CAFSGGRADTQYF
TGTGCCTTCTCAGGGGGCAGGGCAGATACGCAGTATTTT
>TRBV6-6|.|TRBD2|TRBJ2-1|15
CASSYAAGGENEQFF
TGTGCCAGCAGTTACGCAGCGGGAGGGGAAAATGAGCAGTTCTTC
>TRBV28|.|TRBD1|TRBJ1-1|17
CASSSPRATGGMAEAFF
TGTGCCAGCAGTTCCCCCAGAGCGACAGGGGGCATGGCTGAAGCTTTCTTT
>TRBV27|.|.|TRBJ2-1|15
CASSPPGLLVNEQFF
TGTGCCAGCAGTCCGCCAGGGCTTCTAGTCAATGAGCAGTTCTTC
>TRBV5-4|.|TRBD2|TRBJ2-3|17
CASSPETSGSVTDTQYF
TGTGCCAGCTCTCCCGAGACTAGCGGGAGTGTAACAGATACGCAGTATTTT
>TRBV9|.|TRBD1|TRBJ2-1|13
CASSGRQGNEQFF
TGTGCCAGCAGCGGGAGACAGGGGAATGAGCAGTTCTTC
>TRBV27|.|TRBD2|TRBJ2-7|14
CASSLGTSGVEQYF
TGTGCCAGCAGTCTGGGGACTAGCGGGGTTGAGCAGTACTTC
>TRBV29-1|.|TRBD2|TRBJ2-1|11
CSASTSGSKFF
TGCAGCGCCTCGACTAGCGGGAGCAAGTTCTTC
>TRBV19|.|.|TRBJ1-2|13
CASKDSWNYGYTF
TGTGCCAGTAAGGATAGCTGGAACTATGGCTACACCTTC
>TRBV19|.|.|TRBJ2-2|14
CASGQSRATGELFF
TGTGCCAGTGGACAGTCCCGGGCCACCGGGGAGCTGTTTTTT
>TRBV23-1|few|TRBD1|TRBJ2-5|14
CASSPGQDKETQYF
TGCGCCAGCAGTCCGGGACAGGACAAAGAGACCCAGTACTTC
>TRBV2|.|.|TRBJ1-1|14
CASSPERGDTEAFF
TGTGCCAGCAGTCCGGAACGGGGGGACACTGAAGCTTTCTTT
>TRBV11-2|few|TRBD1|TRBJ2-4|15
CASSLVLGGQDIQYF
TGTGCCAGCAGCTTAGTGTTAGGGGGACAGGACATTCAGTACTTC
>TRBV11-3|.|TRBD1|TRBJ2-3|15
CASSFGGQGVDTQYF
TGTGCCAGCAGCTTTGGCGGACAGGGGGTGGATACGCAGTATTTT
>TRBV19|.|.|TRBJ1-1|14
CASSISGMNTEAFF
TGTGCCAGTAGTATCTCAGGAATGAACACTGAAGCTTTCTTT
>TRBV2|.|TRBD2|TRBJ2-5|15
CASSVLAGGRGTQYF
TGTGCCAGCAGTGTCCTAGCGGGGGGGCGTGGGACCCAGTACTTC
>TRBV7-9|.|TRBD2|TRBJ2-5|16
CASSHSPSGEKETQYF
TGTGCCAGCAGCCATTCACCGAGCGGGGAGAAAGAGACCCAGTACTTC
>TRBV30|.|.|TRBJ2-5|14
CAGSRPGSRETQYF
TGTGCCGGATCGAGGCCGGGATCGCGAGAGACCCAGTACTTC
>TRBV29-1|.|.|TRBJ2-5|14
CSVEEQLRQETQYF
TGCAGCGTTGAAGAACAATTGCGACAGGAGACCCAGTACTTC
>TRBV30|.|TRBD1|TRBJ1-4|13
CACDREPNEKLFF
TGTGCTTGTGACAGGGAGCCTAATGAAAAACTGTTTTTT
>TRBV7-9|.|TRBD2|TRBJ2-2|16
CASSLVSGSNTGELFF
TGTGCCAGCAGCTTAGTCAGCGGGAGCAACACCGGGGAGCTGTTTTTT
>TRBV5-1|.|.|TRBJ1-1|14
CASSNGLGGTEAFF
TGCGCCAGCAGCAACGGACTGGGGGGGACTGAAGCTTTCTTT
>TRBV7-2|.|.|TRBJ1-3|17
CASSLAFDTNRGNTIYF
TGTGCCAGCAGCTTAGCCTTTGACACGAATAGGGGAAACACCATATATTTT
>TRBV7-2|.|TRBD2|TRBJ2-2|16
CASSPERGGLPGELFF
TGTGCCAGCAGCCCAGAGCGGGGGGGCCTTCCCGGGGAGCTGTTTTTT
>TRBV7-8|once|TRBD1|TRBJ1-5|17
CASSLGGTGEYNQPQHF
TGTGCCAGCAGCTTAGGGGGTACAGGGGAATACAATCAGCCCCAGCATTTT
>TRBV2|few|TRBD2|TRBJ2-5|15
CASSDLLAGQETQYF
TGTGCCAGCAGTGATTTGCTAGCGGGTCAAGAGACCCAGTACTTC
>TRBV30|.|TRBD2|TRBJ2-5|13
CAWSLSGGETQYF
TGTGCCTGGAGTTTAAGCGGGGGCGAGACCCAGTACTTC
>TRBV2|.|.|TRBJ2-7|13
CASSGQLGYEQYF
TGTGCCAGCAGTGGACAGCTGGGCTACGAGCAGTACTTC
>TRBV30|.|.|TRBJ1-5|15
CAWSVQNRVNQPQHF
TGTGCCTGGAGTGTCCAGAACAGGGTAAATCAGCCCCAGCATTTT
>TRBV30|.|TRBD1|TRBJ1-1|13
CAWSLKGGAEAFF
TGTGCCTGGAGTTTAAAAGGGGGCGCTGAAGCTTTCTTT
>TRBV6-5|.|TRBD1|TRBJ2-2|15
CASSWDRASTGELFF
TGTGCCAGCAGTTGGGACAGGGCGTCCACCGGGGAGCTGTTTTTT
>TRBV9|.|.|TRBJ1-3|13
CASSVTSENTIYF
TGTGCCAGCAGCGTCACCTCGGAGAACACCATATATTTT
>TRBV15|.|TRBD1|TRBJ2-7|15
CATSRGGQGNHEQYF
TGTGCCACCAGCAGAGGGGGACAGGGAAACCACGAGCAGTACTTC
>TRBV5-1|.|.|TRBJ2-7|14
CASSLGQATYEQYF
TGCGCCAGCAGCTTGGGACAGGCCACCTACGAGCAGTACTTC
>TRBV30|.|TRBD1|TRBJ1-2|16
CAWSPGTGFSHRGYTF
TGTGCCTGGAGTCCCGGGACAGGGTTTAGTCATCGTGGCTACACCTTC
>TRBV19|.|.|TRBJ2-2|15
CASKGLRRGTGELLF
TGTGCCAGTAAAGGTCTCCGACGCGGCACCGGGGAGCTGCTTTTT
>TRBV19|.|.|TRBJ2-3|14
CASSIGYSGDTQYF
TGTGCCAGTAGTATCGGGTACTCCGGAGATACGCAGTATTTT
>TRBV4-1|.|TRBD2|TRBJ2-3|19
CASSHGPLAGVGGTDTQYF
TGCGCCAGCAGCCATGGGCCTCTAGCGGGAGTAGGTGGCACAGATACGCAGTATTTT
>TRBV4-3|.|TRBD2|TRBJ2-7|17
CASSQDAFWREHYEQYF
TGCGCCAGCAGCCAAGACGCCTTTTGGCGGGAGCACTACGAGCAGTACTTC
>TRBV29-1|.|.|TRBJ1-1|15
CSVGTRRGLNTEAFF
TGCAGCGTTGGCACGAGGAGAGGGTTGAACACTGAAGCTTTCTTT
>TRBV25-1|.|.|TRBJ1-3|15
CASSEYPGSGNTIYF
TGTGCCAGCAGTGAATACCCCGGCTCTGGAAACACCATATATTTT
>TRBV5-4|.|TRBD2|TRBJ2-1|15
CASSRGGAVYNEQFF
TGTGCCAGCAGCCGGGGGGGGGCTGTCTACAATGAGCAGTTCTTC
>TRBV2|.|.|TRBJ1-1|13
CASSLDGDTEAFF
TGTGCCAGCAGTTTAGACGGGGACACTGAAGCTTTCTTT
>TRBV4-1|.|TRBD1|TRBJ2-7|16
CASSQDRQGAIYEQYF
TGCGCCAGCAGCCAGGATAGACAGGGTGCCATTTACGAGCAGTACTTC
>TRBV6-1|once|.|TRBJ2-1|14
CASSGRVRRDEQFF
TGTGCCAGCAGTGGCAGGGTAAGGAGGGATGAGCAGTTCTTC
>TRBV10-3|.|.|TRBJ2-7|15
CAISSDSETPYEQYF
TGTGCCATCAGTTCAGACAGCGAGACCCCTTACGAGCAGTACTTC
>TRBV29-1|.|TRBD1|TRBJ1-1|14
CSVEEDRGDTEAFF
TGCAGCGTTGAAGAGGACAGGGGGGACACTGAAGCTTTCTTT
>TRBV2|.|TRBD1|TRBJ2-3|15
CASSPDRGLADTQYF
TGTGCCAGCAGCCCCGACAGGGGTCTCGCGGATACGCAGTATTTT
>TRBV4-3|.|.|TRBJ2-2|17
CASSQDMASANTGELFF
TGCGCCAGCAGCCAAGATATGGCTAGCGCGAACACCGGGGAGCTGTTTTTT
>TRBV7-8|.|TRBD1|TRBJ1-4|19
CASSRATFYRDRESEKLFF
TGTGCCAGCAGCCGGGCGACGTTTTACCGGGACAGGGAGTCTGAAAAACTGTTTTTT
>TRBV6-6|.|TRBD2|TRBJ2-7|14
CASSYISGRGEQYF
TGTGCCAGCAGTTACATTAGCGGGAGGGGCGAGCAGTACTTC
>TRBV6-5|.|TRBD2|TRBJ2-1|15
CASRVTSGGANEQFF
TGTGCCAGCAGGGTCACTAGCGGGGGAGCTAATGAGCAGTTCTTC
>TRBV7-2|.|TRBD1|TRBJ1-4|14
CASSPSQGGEKLFF
TGTGCCAGCAGCCCCTCTCAGGGGGGTGAAAAACTGTTTTTT
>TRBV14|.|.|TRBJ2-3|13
CASSHEAHGLPSF
TGTGCCAGCAGCCATGAGGCTCACGGACTCCCATCCTTT